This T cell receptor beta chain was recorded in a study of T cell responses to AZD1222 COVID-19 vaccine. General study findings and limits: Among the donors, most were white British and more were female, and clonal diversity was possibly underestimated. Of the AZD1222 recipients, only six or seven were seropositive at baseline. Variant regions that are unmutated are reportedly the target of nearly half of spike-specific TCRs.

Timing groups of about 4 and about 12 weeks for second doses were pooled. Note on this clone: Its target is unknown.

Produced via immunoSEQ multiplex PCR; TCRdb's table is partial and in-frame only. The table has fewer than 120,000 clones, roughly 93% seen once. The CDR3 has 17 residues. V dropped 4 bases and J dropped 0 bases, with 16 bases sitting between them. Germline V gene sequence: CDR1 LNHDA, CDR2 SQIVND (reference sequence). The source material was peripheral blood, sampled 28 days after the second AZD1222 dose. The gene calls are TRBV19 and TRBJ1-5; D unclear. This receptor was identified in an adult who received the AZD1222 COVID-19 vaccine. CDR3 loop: CASSTLDGSYSNQPQHF. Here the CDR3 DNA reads TGTGCCAGTAGTACCCTAGACGGCTCGTATAGCAATCAGCCCCAGCATTTT.